This T cell receptor beta chain was recovered during a study of blood T cell repertoires in COVID-19. About the study: Sites across the United States, Italy and Spain contributed samples from acute and convalescent COVID-19. The cDNA or gDNA used as material had been derived from T cells, B-cell-depleted T cells, or PBMCs.

Ages ranged from roughly 18 to 95 years, with residence in about 23 US areas. Germline CDR1 SGHVS, CDR2 FQNEAQ. After removal of 5 bases from V and 1 base from J, the junction contained 14 bases not matched to a gene. The CDR3 has 18 amino acids. Data came from immunoSEQ multiplex PCR; TCRdb stores just in-frame clones and leaves some out. The table has 300,000 or so clones, over 85% seen once. The sample comprised PBMCs or T cells enriched from blood (not recorded which). This clonotype originated in a man aged 60 to 69 who had recovered from COVID-19. The J gene is TRBJ2-1, the V gene TRBV7-8; 7 bases agree with TRBD2. CDR3 sequence (DNA): TGTGCCAGCAGCCTCCTGTCCTGGGCTAGCGGATCCTACAATGAGCAGTTCTTC. This codes for CASSLLSWASGSYNEQFF.